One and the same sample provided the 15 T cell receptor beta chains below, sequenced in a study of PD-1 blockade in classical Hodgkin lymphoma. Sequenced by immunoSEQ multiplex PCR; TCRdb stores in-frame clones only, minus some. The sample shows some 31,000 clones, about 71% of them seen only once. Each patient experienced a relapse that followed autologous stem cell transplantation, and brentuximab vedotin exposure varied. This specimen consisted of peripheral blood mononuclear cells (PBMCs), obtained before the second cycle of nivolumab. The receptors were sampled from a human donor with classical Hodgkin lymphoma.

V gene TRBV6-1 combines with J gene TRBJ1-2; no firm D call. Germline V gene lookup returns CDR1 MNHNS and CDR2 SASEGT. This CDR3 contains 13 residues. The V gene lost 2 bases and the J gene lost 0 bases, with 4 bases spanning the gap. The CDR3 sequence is CASSESANYGYTF. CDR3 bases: TGTGCCAGCAGTGAATCCGCTAACTATGGCTACACCTTC.

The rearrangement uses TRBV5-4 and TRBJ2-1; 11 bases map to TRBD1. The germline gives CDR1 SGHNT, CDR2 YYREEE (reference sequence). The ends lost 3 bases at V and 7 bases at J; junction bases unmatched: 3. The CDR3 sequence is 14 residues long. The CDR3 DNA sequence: TGTGCCAGCAGCTCAAGGGACAGGGGGAATGAGCAGTTCTTC. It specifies CASSSRDRGNEQFF.

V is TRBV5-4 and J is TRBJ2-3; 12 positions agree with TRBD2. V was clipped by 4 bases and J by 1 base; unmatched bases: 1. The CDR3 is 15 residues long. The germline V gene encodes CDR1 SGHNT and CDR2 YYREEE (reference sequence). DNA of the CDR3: TGTGCCAGCAGCAGACTAGCGGGGGGCACAGATACGCAGTATTTT. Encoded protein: CASSRLAGGTDTQYF.

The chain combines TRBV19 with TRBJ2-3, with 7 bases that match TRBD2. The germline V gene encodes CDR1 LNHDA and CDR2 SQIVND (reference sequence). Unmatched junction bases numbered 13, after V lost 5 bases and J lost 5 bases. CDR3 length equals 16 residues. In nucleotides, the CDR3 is TGTGCCAGTAGTGGGGGAGTCCCGGGAGGTTTAGATACGCAGTATTTT. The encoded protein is CASSGGVPGGLDTQYF.

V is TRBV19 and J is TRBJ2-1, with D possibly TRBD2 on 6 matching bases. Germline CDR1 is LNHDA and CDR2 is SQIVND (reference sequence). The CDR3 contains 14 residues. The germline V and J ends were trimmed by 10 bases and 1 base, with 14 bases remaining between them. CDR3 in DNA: TGTGCCACCGCCCGGGAGAGTTCCTACAATGAGCAGTTCTTC. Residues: CATARESSYNEQFF.

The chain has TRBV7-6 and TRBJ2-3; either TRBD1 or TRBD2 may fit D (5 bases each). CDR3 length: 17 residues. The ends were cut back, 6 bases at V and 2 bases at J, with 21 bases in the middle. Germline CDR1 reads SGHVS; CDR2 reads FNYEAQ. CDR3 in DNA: TGTGCCAGCAGTCTACCCTTACTAGAAGGGGACACAGATACGCAGTATTTT. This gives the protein CASSLPLLEGDTDTQYF.

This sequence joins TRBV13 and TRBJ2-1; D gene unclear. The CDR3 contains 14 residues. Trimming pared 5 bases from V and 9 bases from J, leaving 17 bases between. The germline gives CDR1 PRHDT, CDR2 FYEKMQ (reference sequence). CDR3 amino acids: CASSPVSRLGEQFF. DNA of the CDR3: TGTGCCAGCAGCCCCGTTTCGCGGCTCGGTGAGCAGTTCTTC. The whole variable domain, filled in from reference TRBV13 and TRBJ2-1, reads AAGVIQSPRHLIKEKRETATLKCYPIPRHDTVYWYQQGPGQDPQFLISFYEKMQSDKGSIPDRFSAQQFSDYHSELNMSSLELGDSALYFCASSPVSRLGEQFFGPGTRLTVL.

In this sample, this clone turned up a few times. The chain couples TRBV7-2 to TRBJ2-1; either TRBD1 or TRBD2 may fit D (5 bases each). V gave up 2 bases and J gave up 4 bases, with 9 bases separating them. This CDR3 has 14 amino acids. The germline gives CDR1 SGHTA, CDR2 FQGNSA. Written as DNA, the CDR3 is TGTGCCAGCAGCTTAAGGGACGTTTACAATGAGCAGTTCTTC. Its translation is CASSLRDVYNEQFF.

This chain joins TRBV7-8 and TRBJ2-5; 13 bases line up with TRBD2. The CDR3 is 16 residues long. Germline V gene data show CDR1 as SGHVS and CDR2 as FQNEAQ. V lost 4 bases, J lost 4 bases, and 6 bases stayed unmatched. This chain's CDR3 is CASSSYGLAGVETQYF. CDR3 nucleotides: TGTGCCAGCAGCTCCTACGGACTAGCGGGGGTAGAGACCCAGTACTTC. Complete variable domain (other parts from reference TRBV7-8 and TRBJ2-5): GAGVSQSPRYKVAKRGQDVALRCDPISGHVSLFWYQQALGQGPEFLTYFQNEAQLDKSGLPSDRFFAERPEGSVSTLKIQRTQQEDSAVYLCASSSYGLAGVETQYFGPGTRLLVL.

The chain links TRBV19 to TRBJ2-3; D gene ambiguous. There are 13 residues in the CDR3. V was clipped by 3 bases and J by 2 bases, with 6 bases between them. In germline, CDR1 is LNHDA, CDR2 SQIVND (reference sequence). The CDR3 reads CASSIEVTDTQYF. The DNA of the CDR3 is TGTGCCAGTAGTATTGAGGTCACAGATACGCAGTATTTT.

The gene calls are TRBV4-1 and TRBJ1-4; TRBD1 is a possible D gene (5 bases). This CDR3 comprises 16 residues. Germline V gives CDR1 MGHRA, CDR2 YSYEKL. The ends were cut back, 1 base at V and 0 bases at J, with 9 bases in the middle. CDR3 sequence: CASSQVKGSTNEKLFF. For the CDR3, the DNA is TGCGCCAGCAGCCAAGTTAAGGGGTCAACTAATGAAAAACTGTTTTTT.

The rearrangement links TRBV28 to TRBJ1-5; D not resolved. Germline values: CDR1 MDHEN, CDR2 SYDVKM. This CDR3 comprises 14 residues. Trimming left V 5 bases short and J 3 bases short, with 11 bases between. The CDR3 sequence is CASSPPPSNQPQHF. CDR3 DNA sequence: TGTGCCAGCAGTCCTCCGCCGTCCAATCAGCCCCAGCATTTT.

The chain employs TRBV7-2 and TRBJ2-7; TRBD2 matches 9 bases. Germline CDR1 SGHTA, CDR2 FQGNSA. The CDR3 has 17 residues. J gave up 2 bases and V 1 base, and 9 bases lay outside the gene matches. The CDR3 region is CASSLVLAGSSTYEQYF. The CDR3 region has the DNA TGTGCCAGCAGCTTAGTCCTAGCGGGGTCTTCAACCTACGAGCAGTACTTC.

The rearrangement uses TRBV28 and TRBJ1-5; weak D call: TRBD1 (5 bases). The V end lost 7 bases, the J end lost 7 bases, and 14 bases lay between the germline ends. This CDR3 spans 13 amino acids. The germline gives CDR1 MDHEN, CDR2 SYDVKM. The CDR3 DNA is TGTGCCAGCATCAACTCGGCAGGGCAGCCCCAGCATTTT. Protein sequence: CASINSAGQPQHF.

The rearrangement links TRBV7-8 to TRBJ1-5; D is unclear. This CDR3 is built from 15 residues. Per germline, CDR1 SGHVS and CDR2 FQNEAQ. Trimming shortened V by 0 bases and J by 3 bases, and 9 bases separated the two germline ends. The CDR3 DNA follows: TGTGCCAGCAGCTTAGCGCTCGGTCTCAATCAGCCCCAGCATTTT. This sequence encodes CASSLALGLNQPQHF.